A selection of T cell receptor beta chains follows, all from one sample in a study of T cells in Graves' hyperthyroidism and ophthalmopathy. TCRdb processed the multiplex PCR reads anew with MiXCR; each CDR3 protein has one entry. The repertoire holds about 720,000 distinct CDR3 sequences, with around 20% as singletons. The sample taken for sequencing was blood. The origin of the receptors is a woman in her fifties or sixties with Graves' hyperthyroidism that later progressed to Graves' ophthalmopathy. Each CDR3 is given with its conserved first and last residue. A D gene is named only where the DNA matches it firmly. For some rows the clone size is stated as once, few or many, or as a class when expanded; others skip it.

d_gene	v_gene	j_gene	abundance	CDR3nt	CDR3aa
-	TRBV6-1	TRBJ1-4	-	TGTGCCAGCAGTACCGGGCTGGGTGAAAAACTGTTTTTT	CASSTGLGEKLFF
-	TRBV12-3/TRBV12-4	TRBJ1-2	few	TGTGCCAGCGGTTACTATGGCTACACCTTC	CASGYYGYTF
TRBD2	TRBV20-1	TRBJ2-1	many	TGCAGTGCTTCAACCGGGACTAGCGGTCACAATGAGCAGTTCTTC	CSASTGTSGHNEQFF
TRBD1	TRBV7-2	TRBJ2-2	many	TGTGCCAGCAGCTTAGTCGGGACAGGGGGCTTCACCGGGGAGCTGTTTTTT	CASSLVGTGGFTGELFF
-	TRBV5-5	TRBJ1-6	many	TGTGCCAGCAGCGGAACAGGGAATTCACCCCTCCACTTT	CASSGTGNSPLHF
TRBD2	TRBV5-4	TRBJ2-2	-	TGTGCCAGCAGTCCAACTAGCGGGGGGACGTACACCGGGGAGCTGTTTTTT	CASSPTSGGTYTGELFF
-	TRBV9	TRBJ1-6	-	TGTGCCAGCAGCAAGACTCCGGATAATTCACCCCTCCACTTT	CASSKTPDNSPLHF
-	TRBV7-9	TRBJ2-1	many	TGTGCCAGCAGCTTAAAACAGGGCTCCTACAATGAGCAGTTCTTC	CASSLKQGSYNEQFF
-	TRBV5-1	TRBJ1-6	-	TGCGCCAGCAGCACTGAGAGCTCCTATAATTCACCCCTCCACTTT	CASSTESSYNSPLHF
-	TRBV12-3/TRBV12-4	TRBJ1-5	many	TGTGCCAGCAGAGCGGGGAATCAGCCCCAGCATTTT	CASRAGNQPQHF
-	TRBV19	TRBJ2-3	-	TGTGCCAGTAGTCCGGCTAGCGCGGCGGATACGCAGTATTTT	CASSPASAADTQYF
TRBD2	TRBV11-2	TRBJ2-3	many	TGTGCCAGCAGTCTCCTGCGGGGGGTTAGCACAGATACGCAGTATTTT	CASSLLRGVSTDTQYF
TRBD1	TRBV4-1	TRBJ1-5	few	TGCGCCAGCAGCCAAGAAGCAGGGGGCAAACAGCCCCAGCATTTT	CASSQEAGGKQPQHF
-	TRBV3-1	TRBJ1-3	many	TGTGCCAGCAGCCAAGAGAGACTGTCAGGCGCGGGAAACACCATATATTTT	CASSQERLSGAGNTIYF
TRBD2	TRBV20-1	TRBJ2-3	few	TGCAGTGCTAGAGATAAACTAGCGGGGGGCCCAGATACGCAGTATTTT	CSARDKLAGGPDTQYF
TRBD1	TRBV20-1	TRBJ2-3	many	TGCAGTGCTATAAACCCGGGACAGGACACAGATACGCAGTATTTT	CSAINPGQDTDTQYF
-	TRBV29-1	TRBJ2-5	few	TGCAGCGTTGAAGAGGCAGGGGAAGAGACCCAGTACTTC	CSVEEAGEETQYF
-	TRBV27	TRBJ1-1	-	TGTGCCAGCAGTTTACGGCCCCTGGGAGGGGTGAACACTGAAGCTTTCTTT	CASSLRPLGGVNTEAFF
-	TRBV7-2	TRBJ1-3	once	TGTGCCAGCAGCTTAGGTTATGGAGGTGGAAGCACCATATATTTT	CASSLGYGGGSTIYF
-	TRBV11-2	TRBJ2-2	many	TGTGCCAGCAGCCCACCGCCGACTCCCTCCGGGGAGCTGTTTTTT	CASSPPPTPSGELFF
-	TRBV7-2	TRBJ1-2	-	TGTGCCAGCAGCTTATCCCCCGGGTTCAGTGGCTACACCTTC	CASSLSPGFSGYTF
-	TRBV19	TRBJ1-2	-	TGTGCCAGTAGTCCCTCCATAGGACAGATCCTCTCTGGCTACACCTTC	CASSPSIGQILSGYTF
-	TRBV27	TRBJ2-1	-	TGTGCCAGCAGTTTTTCAGTCGGCGCTGGGATCGGGTCCTACAATGAGCAGTTCTTC	CASSFSVGAGIGSYNEQFF
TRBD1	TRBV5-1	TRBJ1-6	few	TGCGCCAGCAGCGCGGGACAGGGCTATAATTCACCCCTCCACTTT	CASSAGQGYNSPLHF
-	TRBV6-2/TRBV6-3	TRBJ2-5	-	TGTGCCAGCAGTTACTCCGGCGCCGGGGGCGGTGAGACCCAGTACTTC	CASSYSGAGGGETQYF
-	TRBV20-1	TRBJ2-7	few	TGCAGTGCCCCAGAACGGACAATAAACGATGGGCAGTACTTC	CSAPERTINDGQYF
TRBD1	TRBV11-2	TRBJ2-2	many	TGTGCCAGCAGCACGGGGACAGCAGCTAACACCGGGGAGCTGTTTTTT	CASSTGTAANTGELFF
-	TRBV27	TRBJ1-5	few	TGTGCCAGCAGTTTATCGTACAGGGATAGCAATCAGCCCCAGCATTTT	CASSLSYRDSNQPQHF
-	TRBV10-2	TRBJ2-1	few	TGCGCCAGCAGGGGAAGCGAAGGCAGGGATGAGCAGTTCTTC	CASRGSEGRDEQFF